The 13 T cell receptor beta chains below all came from one sample that was sequenced in a study of patients and donors after allogeneic stem cell transplantation. Via MiXCR, TCRdb re-called the RT-PCR reads, giving one row per CDR3 protein. The profile shows fewer than 500,000 distinct CDR3 sequences, more than 15% of them singletons. Sequencing was done on a sample of blood, either unsorted or a sorted T cell fraction (not recorded which). These receptor sequences come from a human donor who was either an allogeneic HSCT recipient or a stem cell or donor lymphocyte infusion donor (not recorded which). It is not recorded whose cells these are; they may come from a transplant donor.

This clonotype appeared many times. The CDR3 is CASSQDTGQGRPGELFF. CDR3 in DNA: TGTGCCAGCAGCCAAGATACAGGGCAGGGTCGGCCCGGGGAGCTGTTTTTT. The chain is built from TRBV4-2 and TRBJ2-2, with TRBD1 as a possible D gene (6 bases). The CDR3 contains 17 residues. Trimming cost V 0 bases and J 6 bases, with 17 bases left between them. The germline gives CDR1 LGHNA, CDR2 YNFKEQ.

The sample holds many counts of this clonotype. V usage is TRBV12-3 or TRBV12-4 and J usage is TRBJ2-5; maybe TRBD1 (6 bases). Trimming took off 5 bases at V and 5 bases at J, with 21 bases between the two ends. This CDR3 is built from 16 residues. CDR3 loop: CASSQNLRGQGETQYF. CDR3 DNA: TGTGCCAGCAGTCAGAACCTCAGGGGCCAGGGTGAGACCCAGTACTTC.

This clonotype was detected only a few times. The CDR3 loop is CATPSGRGEQYF. For the CDR3, the DNA is TGTGCCACCCCTAGCGGGAGAGGCGAGCAGTACTTC. This rearrangement joins TRBV2 to TRBJ2-7, with 10 bases matching TRBD2. The V gene end was trimmed by 10 bases and the J gene end by 6 bases; junction bases not matched to a gene: 6. This CDR3 region has 12 residues. The germline V gene has CDR1 SNHLY and CDR2 FYNNEI.

This clonotype was recorded a few times. CDR3 nucleotides: TGTGCCAGTAGTCCTATAGCAGGGTCTGAGCAGTTCTTC. Translated: CASSPIAGSEQFF. V is TRBV19 and J is TRBJ2-1; D is possibly TRBD1 (5 bases). Germline lookup yields CDR1 LNHDA and CDR2 SQIVND (reference sequence). Trimming took off 5 bases at V and 9 bases at J, with 14 bases between the two ends. The CDR3 runs 13 residues.

This clonotype was found many times. The J gene is TRBJ2-1, the V gene TRBV5-1; D tentatively reads TRBD1 or TRBD2 (6 bases each). Trimming removed 0 bases from V and 11 bases from J, with 18 bases in between. The CDR3 runs to 15 residues. Germline CDR1 SGHRS, CDR2 YFSETQ. CDR3 DNA sequence: TGCGCCAGCAGCTTGGTTCAACGGTTCGGGGGCAAGCAGTTCTTC. Translated, it gives CASSLVQRFGGKQFF.

This chain connects TRBV4-2 to TRBJ1-5; 7 bases are a match to TRBD1. The CDR3 is 15 amino acids. The trim removed 3 bases at V and 3 bases at J, leaving 5 bases unmatched. Germline values: CDR1 LGHNA, CDR2 YNFKEQ. CDR3 in amino acids: CASSQATGVNQPQHF. Here the CDR3 DNA reads TGTGCCAGCAGCCAGGCAACAGGGGTCAATCAGCCCCAGCATTTT.

Here the CDR3 DNA reads TGCGCCAGCAGCCAAGATTCGTGGCAGGGAATCGGGGTAAACACTGAAGCTTTCTTT. Its translation: CASSQDSWQGIGVNTEAFF. The chain recombines TRBV4-1 with TRBJ1-1; tentatively, D is TRBD1 (5 bases). In germline, CDR1 is MGHRA, CDR2 YSYEKL. The length of the CDR3 is 19 residues. V was shortened by 0 bases and J by 2 bases, with 22 bases between the two germline ends.

This rearrangement joins TRBV7-6 to TRBJ1-6; possibly TRBD1 for D (5 bases). The germline V gene has CDR1 SGHVS and CDR2 FNYEAQ. Trimming removed 5 bases at V and 5 bases at J, with 22 bases between. CDR3 size: 18 residues. CDR3 protein: CASSITPGTDVDNSPLHF. CDR3 sequence (DNA): TGTGCCAGCAGCATAACCCCCGGGACCGACGTTGATAATTCACCCCTCCACTTT.

Details on this clonotype: A clone one base away is much larger, so this may be a read error. This chain uses TRBV14 with TRBJ2-1; D is possibly TRBD2 (5 bases). CDR3 length equals 14 residues. Germline CDR1 SGHDN, CDR2 FVKESK. The V end was cut by 0 bases, the J end by 4 bases, with 7 bases between. CDR3 amino acids: CASSQDVAYNEQFF. The CDR3 DNA reads TGTGCCAGCAGCCAAGATGTAGCGTACAATGAGCAGTTCTTC.

This chain joins TRBV15 and TRBJ2-5; no firm D call. Germline lookup yields CDR1 LNHNV and CDR2 YYDKDF (reference sequence). V shed 8 bases and J shed 4 bases, with 20 bases lying between them. This CDR3 spans 15 amino acids. CDR3 loop: CATSGEGARAETQYF. In DNA, the CDR3 is TGTGCCACCTCCGGAGAAGGAGCTAGGGCAGAGACCCAGTACTTC. Full variable domain (rest looked up from reference TRBV15 and TRBJ2-5): DAMVIQNPRYQVTQFGKPVTLSCSQTLNHNVMYWYQQKSSQAPKLLFHYYDKDFNNEADTPDNFQSRRPNTSFCFLDIRSPGLGDTAMYLCATSGEGARAETQYFGPGTRLLVL.

The V gene is TRBV5-5, the J gene TRBJ2-7, with 9 bases that match TRBD1. Germline V gene data show CDR1 as SGHKS and CDR2 as YYEKEE (reference sequence). Trimming at V came to 5 bases and at J to 1 base, leaving 7 bases not matched to a gene. This CDR3 contains 15 residues. CDR3 DNA sequence: TGTGCCAGCAGTACCGACAGGGGGGAGTCCTACGAGCAGTACTTC. Its protein is CASSTDRGESYEQYF.

The V and J genes are TRBV4-1 and TRBJ2-7; no reliable D call. The germline V gene has CDR1 MGHRA and CDR2 YSYEKL. The V end was cut by 2 bases, the J end by 2 bases, with 10 bases between. The CDR3 is 14 amino acids. The CDR3 sequence: CASSQLRLAYEQYF. DNA of the CDR3: TGCGCCAGCAGCCAATTGAGGCTGGCCTACGAGCAGTACTTC.

The CDR3 DNA reads TGCAGTGCTTTCCAGGACAATGAGCAGTTCTTC. It yields the protein CSAFQDNEQFF. The chain couples TRBV20-1 to TRBJ2-1; no clear D gene. The CDR3 extends over 11 amino acids. The germline V gene has CDR1 DFQATT and CDR2 SNEGSKA (reference sequence). The V end lost 5 bases, the J end lost 5 bases, and 7 bases lay between the germline ends.